The TCR beta chain under discussion was sequenced for a study of T cells in Graves' hyperthyroidism and ophthalmopathy. Per germline, CDR1 MNHEY and CDR2 SVGAGI. V lost 0 bases to trimming and J lost 5 bases, with 17 bases between them. The CDR3 totals 16 residues. Amplification yielded TCR beta CDR3 regions, with RNA transcripts as the source. An initial round of RT-PCR targeting the TCR CDR3 relied on the HTBI primer set. TCRdb fed the multiplex PCR reads into MiXCR, producing one record per CDR3 protein. The table lists nearly 750,000 distinct CDR3 sequences, 30% to 40% of them singletons, with approximately 31% in the top ten.

Material: blood. This chain uses TRBV6-5 with TRBJ2-7; no reliable D call. This TCR came from a woman between 40 and 55 years old with Graves' hyperthyroidism. The CDR3 loop is CASSYSRYDNLNEQYF. CDR3 coding DNA: TGTGCCAGCAGTTACTCGAGATACGACAATCTGAACGAGCAGTACTTC.